What follows are 26 T cell receptor beta chains derived from one specimen sequenced in a study of OX40 agonist ivuxolimab in advanced cancers. This table comes from immunoSEQ multiplex PCR, and its TCRdb copy is limited to in-frame clones, with some not included. The data contain 23,000 or so clones, about 87% of them singletons. The sequencing used CD4+ or CD8+ T cells sorted from blood, collected in a trial of the OX40 agonist ivuxolimab. The origin of the receptors is an adult with an advanced solid tumor such as melanoma, head and neck, liver or kidney cancer.

This clone appeared a single time. V is TRBV5-4 and J is TRBJ2-7; D is unclear. CDR1 is SGHNT and CDR2 is YYREEE in the germline V gene (reference sequence). V lost 4 bases to trimming and J lost 4 bases, with 15 bases between them. The CDR3 extends over 14 amino acids. The CDR3 coding sequence is TGTGCCAGCAGCCAAAAGGTGGGTCCGTACGAGCAGTACTTC. Translated: CASSQKVGPYEQYF.

The V call is TRBV5-8, the J call TRBJ1-6; tentative D call: TRBD1 (6 bases). Germline CDR1 reads SGHTS; CDR2 reads YDEGEE. There are 16 residues in the CDR3. Between the trimmed V and J ends, which lost 1 base and 7 bases, there was a span of 15 bases. The CDR3 region has the DNA TGTGCCAGCAGCTTGTGGGGGGGCGCGGGGAATTCACCCCTCCACTTT. Translation gives CASSLWGGAGNSPLHF.

The chain uses TRBV10-1 and TRBJ2-1; 8 bases agree with TRBD2. The junction had 6 bases not matched to a gene; V was cut back by 3 bases and J by 2 bases. The V gene's germline CDR1 is WNHNN and CDR2 SYGVQD (reference sequence). The CDR3 loop spans 16 amino acids. Here the CDR3 DNA reads TGCGCCAGCAGTGACCGACTAGCGAATGCCTACAATGAGCAGTTCTTC. Translation: CASSDRLANAYNEQFF.

This rearrangement joins TRBV4-3 to TRBJ1-3, with 7 bases aligning to TRBD1. The CDR3 runs to 16 residues. Trimming cost V 2 bases and J 2 bases; bases outside gene matches: 6. Germline-derived CDR1 and CDR2 are LGHNA and YSLEER. The CDR3 DNA follows: TGCGCCAGCAGCCAACCTAGACAGGGTACTGGAAACACCATATATTTT. Translated: CASSQPRQGTGNTIYF.

V gene TRBV6-5 combines with J gene TRBJ1-5; tentative D call: TRBD1 (5 bases). Germline CDR1 is MNHEY and CDR2 is SVGAGI. Trimming pared 0 bases from V and 7 bases from J, leaving 13 bases between. The CDR3 spans 15 residues. The CDR3 protein is CASSYSRQGMQPQHF. Written as DNA, the CDR3 is TGTGCCAGCAGTTACTCGAGGCAGGGTATGCAGCCCCAGCATTTT.

The chain links TRBV9 to TRBJ1-5; no clear D gene. Deletions cut 3 bases from V and 1 base from J, with 17 bases between. In germline, CDR1 is SGDLS, CDR2 YYNGEE. The CDR3 is 17 amino acids. The CDR3 sequence: CASSGGPGFRSNQPQHF. The CDR3 nucleotides read TGTGCCAGCAGCGGAGGACCGGGATTCAGGAGCAATCAGCCCCAGCATTTT.

V and J are TRBV5-6 and TRBJ1-6; the D is unclear. The CDR3 length is 15 residues. The V end lost 4 bases, the J end lost 9 bases, and 17 bases lay between the germline ends. CDR1 is SGHDT and CDR2 is YYEEEE in the germline V gene. The DNA for the CDR3 is TGTGCCAGCAGCCCCCCGCCGGGGATGGGTTCACCCCTCCACTTT. Its translation is CASSPPPGMGSPLHF.

This chain connects TRBV7-2 to TRBJ2-7; 11 bases agree with TRBD2. Trimming at V came to 5 bases and at J to 5 bases, leaving 8 bases not matched to a gene. The germline CDR1 and CDR2 sequences are SGHTA and FQGNSA. CDR3 length: 15 amino acids. As DNA, the CDR3 is TGTGCCAGCAGCGAGGGGGCTAGCGGGGGGCACGAGCAGTACTTC. It yields the protein CASSEGASGGHEQYF.

V is TRBV7-9 and J is TRBJ2-3; no clear D gene. Trimming shortened V by 1 base and J by 0 bases, and 5 bases separated the two germline ends. CDR1 and CDR2 (germline): SEHNR, FQNEAQ (reference sequence). The CDR3 has 14 amino acids. The CDR3 region is CASSLGFSTDTQYF. The CDR3 bases are TGTGCCAGCAGCTTAGGGTTTAGCACAGATACGCAGTATTTT.

The chain couples TRBV11-3 to TRBJ2-7, with D uncertain. In germline, CDR1 is SGHNT, CDR2 YENEEA. V was clipped by 0 bases and J by 4 bases, with 7 bases between them. This CDR3 is built from 13 residues. CDR3 DNA sequence: TGTGCCAGCAGCTTAGAGGCATCTTACGAGCAGTACTTC. It yields the protein CASSLEASYEQYF.

The chain links TRBV19 to TRBJ2-1; TRBD1 aligns across 8 bases. The CDR3 runs 15 residues. Per the germline V gene, CDR1 is LNHDA and CDR2 is SQIVND (reference sequence). Losses at the gene ends were 7 bases for V and 4 bases for J; bases not matched to a gene: 9. CDR3 coding DNA: TGTGCCAGTACCGCACAGGGGGTAAGTTACAATGAGCAGTTCTTC. Translating it yields CASTAQGVSYNEQFF.

In DNA, the CDR3 is TGTGCCAGCAGTTCGACAGGGGGGAGCTATGGCTACACCTTC. Protein: CASSSTGGSYGYTF. This chain uses TRBV6-6 with TRBJ1-2; 9 bases are shared with TRBD1. This CDR3 is built from 14 residues. The V and J ends lost 4 bases and 4 bases, in that order; junction bases with no gene match: 4. The germline V gene encodes CDR1 MNHNY and CDR2 SVGAGI (reference sequence).

This chain's CDR3 is CASSTGTVIYGYTF. In DNA, the CDR3 is TGTGCCAGCAGTACCGGGACCGTCATCTATGGCTACACCTTC. The gene calls are TRBV6-5 and TRBJ1-2; D may be TRBD1 (5 bases). The germline CDR1 and CDR2 sequences are MNHEY and SVGAGI. V gave up 5 bases and J gave up 4 bases, with 14 bases separating them. The CDR3 contains 14 residues.

The chain is built from TRBV4-1 and TRBJ1-5; TRBD1 agrees at 7 bases. The CDR3 is made up of 17 amino acids. The germline V gene has CDR1 MGHRA and CDR2 YSYEKL. V was clipped by 5 bases and J by 0 bases; unmatched bases: 10. The CDR3 loop is CASSTRQGTYSNQPQHF. As DNA, the CDR3 is TGCGCCAGCAGCACCCGACAGGGAACGTATAGCAATCAGCCCCAGCATTTT.

The chain carries TRBV5-8 and TRBJ1-1, with unresolved D. The V and J ends lost 0 bases and 7 bases respectively, with 4 bases between them. This CDR3 is built from 11 residues. Germline-derived CDR1 and CDR2 are SGHTS and YDEGEE. For the CDR3, the DNA is TGTGCCAGCAGCTTGGAAGTTGAAGCTTTCTTT. Translating it yields CASSLEVEAFF.

The sample holds one count of this clone. The chain is built from TRBV15 and TRBJ2-1; 7 nucleotides agree with TRBD1. CDR1 LNHNV and CDR2 YYDKDF come from the germline V gene (reference sequence). This CDR3 is built from 15 residues. The V segment lost 1 base and the J segment 3 bases; nucleotides outside the gene matches: 3. The CDR3: CATSRGQGDYNEQFF. The CDR3 region has the DNA TGTGCCACCAGCAGAGGACAGGGAGACTACAATGAGCAGTTCTTC.

V and J are TRBV9 and TRBJ1-5; D uncertain. The V gene's germline CDR1 is SGDLS and CDR2 YYNGEE. The V and J ends lost 0 bases and 1 base respectively, with 8 bases between them. This CDR3 has 15 residues. The CDR3 DNA sequence: TGTGCCAGCAGCGTAGACAGCACAAGCAATCAGCCCCAGCATTTT. Translation: CASSVDSTSNQPQHF.

DNA for the CDR3: TGTGCTAGTGGTTTGATAGCGGGGCTCGGCACAGATACGCAGTATTTT. Its protein product is CASGLIAGLGTDTQYF. This rearrangement joins TRBV12-5 to TRBJ2-3; 8 bases map to TRBD2. V shed 2 bases, J shed 1 base, and the junction held 5 bases outside the gene matches. The CDR3 runs 16 residues. The germline CDR1 and CDR2 sequences are LGHNT and FRNRAP.

The V and J genes are TRBV5-1 and TRBJ1-5; TRBD1 agrees at 9 bases. The J call may be faulty, since TRBJ2-3 better matches the DNA end. The CDR3 consists of 15 residues. Germline V gene lookup returns CDR1 SGHRS and CDR2 YFSETQ. The CDR3 reads CASSLGGQGNQPQYF. The CDR3 bases are TGCGCCAGCAGCTTGGGGGGACAGGGCAATCAGCCCCAGTATTTT.

This clone was recorded only once. The chain has TRBV2 and TRBJ2-3; no reliable D call. The CDR3 covers 12 residues. Germline CDR1 reads SNHLY; CDR2 reads FYNNEI. V was pared by 4 bases and J by 1 base, with 3 bases between. The CDR3 nucleotides are TGTGCCAGCAGTGCTGGCACAGATACGCAGTATTTT. Translating gives CASSAGTDTQYF.

The chain has TRBV6-1 and TRBJ2-3; possibly TRBD1 for D (6 bases). The CDR3 extends over 12 amino acids. CDR1 MNHNS and CDR2 SASEGT come from the germline V gene. The V end was cut by 10 bases, the J end by 3 bases, with 11 bases between. The CDR3 region is CATRDITDTQYF. The CDR3 DNA follows: TGTGCCACCCGGGACATTACAGATACGCAGTATTTT.

This rearrangement joins TRBV15 to TRBJ2-3; 7 positions agree with TRBD1. Per germline, CDR1 LNHNV and CDR2 YYDKDF (reference sequence). The CDR3 extends over 14 amino acids. The V gene end was trimmed by 4 bases and the J gene end by 2 bases; junction bases not matched to a gene: 3. The CDR3 reads CATSTGQTTDTQYF. CDR3 nucleotide sequence: TGTGCCACCAGCACGGGACAGACCACAGATACGCAGTATTTT.

V and J are TRBV19 and TRBJ2-1; D is uncertain. Germline V CDR1 and CDR2: LNHDA, SQIVND (reference sequence). V lost 3 bases and J lost 0, with 9 bases in between. The CDR3 consists of 15 residues. CDR3 loop: CASSIGSGSYNEQFF. The CDR3 DNA follows: TGTGCCAGTAGTATTGGGTCCGGCTCCTACAATGAGCAGTTCTTC.

This rearrangement joins TRBV10-1 to TRBJ2-7, with 8 bases that match TRBD1. CDR3 length: 13 amino acids. With 2 bases clipped from V and 3 bases from J, the junction kept 0 bases outside the gene matches. Germline V gene sequence: CDR1 WNHNN, CDR2 SYGVQD (reference sequence). DNA for the CDR3: TGCGCCAGCAGTGAGGGGACAGGCTACGAGCAGTACTTC. Protein sequence: CASSEGTGYEQYF.

The chain employs TRBV28 and TRBJ2-7; the match to TRBD2 covers 8 bases. Per the germline V gene, CDR1 is MDHEN and CDR2 is SYDVKM. The junction had 14 bases not matched to a gene; V was cut back by 8 bases and J by 2 bases. CDR3 length equals 16 residues. The DNA for the CDR3 is TGTGCCAGCTTGGGACGGGGGGGACTAACCACCTACGAGCAGTACTTC. Its translation: CASLGRGGLTTYEQYF.

This sequence joins TRBV18 and TRBJ1-1; 7 bases line up with TRBD1. This CDR3 has 17 amino acids. V was clipped by 6 bases and J by 1 base; unmatched bases: 14. The germline V gene has CDR1 KGHSH and CDR2 LQKENI. The CDR3: CASSRLPGQSKNTEAFF. In nucleotides, the CDR3 is TGTGCCAGCTCCCGGCTTCCGGGACAGTCTAAGAACACTGAAGCTTTCTTT.